This TCR beta chain derives from a study of beta chain features in type 1 diabetes listed by TCRdb under 2018. About the study as a whole: Mean age, gender distribution, total cell number and subset yield did not differ between patients and healthy donors. A total of 100 million to 110 million sorted cells were examined across all samples, and a strong correlation was observed between cell number per subset and RNA yield. In the study, recently diagnosed type 1 diabetes patients and matched healthy donors were compared on the TCRB repertoires of their sorted circulating CD4+ T cell subsets. Whereas all 28 donors provided naive and central memory subsets, regulatory and stem cell-like memory subsets were isolated from just 8 patients and roughly 8 healthy donors.

All of the isolated RNA was reverse transcribed with the High Capacity cDNA Reverse Transcription Kit, so expressed TCRB transcripts were sequenced. Naive, central memory and regulatory T cell samples underwent deep immunoSEQ sequencing, averaging roughly 3.5 million total reads per sample. Sorted cells were lysed in RLT buffer, and RNA was extracted using DNase-treated RNeasy Micro or Mini kits according to cell number. To prevent cross-contamination, each cell subset was processed individually, whereas patient and healthy donor samples were processed jointly. Using the immunoSEQ multiplex PCR, TCRB sequences were amplified from cDNA into 87-bp fragments spanning the CDR3 region. Amplicons were sequenced on the Illumina HiSeq platform. Per the original workflow: PCR bias was corrected computationally using synthetic template baselines, and reads within Hamming distance 2 were collapsed, with unmergeable singletons discarded. Reads were aligned to IMGT to assign V, D and J genes, CDR3 length, and insertions or deletions at six rearrangement sites. Within each subset, clonotype counts were normalized to sorted cell number, after which true diversity and Gini coefficients were computed with the tcR R package. The overlap coefficient, calculated on TCRB nucleotide sequences, was used to quantify repertoire sharing. Out-of-frame TCRB sequences from naive cells were analyzed as a proxy for the pre-selection repertoire. TCRdb took over this immuneACCESS table, retaining in-frame rearrangements with V and J assigned. Such tables are incomplete; in checked studies, under half of the missing clones stem from an unresolved V gene, and the remainder is unexplained. The V and J calls and clone size were taken over from that table, and D and trimming were inferred from the DNA. The sample includes about 240,000 clones, with about 15% observed a single time. In total, the top ten clones hold just under 0.02% of the sample.

Results and caveats for the whole study, not just this receptor: Naive, central memory and regulatory TCRB repertoires appeared to be more alike among patients than among healthy donors. Because cDNA rather than genomic DNA was sequenced, highly expressing activated cells could have been over-represented, although no difference in activation and CD3 levels was found between groups. A moderate but significant shortening of TCRB CDR3 length was observed in type 1 diabetes patients in all four CD4+ subsets. PCR might favor shorter templates, but patient and control samples were amplified and corrected together, so any skew would affect both groups equally. HLA sub-analyses involved small numbers of individuals, so any influence of HLA type on TCRB rearrangement remained unresolved. At VDJ recombination sites, type 1 diabetes patients had fewer insertions and more deleted nucleotides, which implies abnormalities in thymic rearrangement.

This clone occurred a few times. Its antigen is unknown. No much larger clonotype is one base removed from it; base qualities were not supplied. Other DNA sequences in the sample encode the same CDR3. Each donor gave one peripheral blood draw, averaging roughly 120 mL, which was collected into heparinised tubes. A BD FACSAria II was used to sort naive, central memory, regulatory and stem cell-like memory CD4+ T cells with a panel that included CD45RO, CCR7, CD25, CD127, CD95 and CD27. Purity was above 98% for every sorted population. Right away, PBMCs were isolated by Lymphoprep density gradient centrifugation and were stained directly, with no culture step. Samples were stained and sorted in pairs, with one healthy donor and one patient per experiment, so that batch effects were minimized. The sequencing sample was made of naive CD4+ T cells from blood. What this sample's cell subset or site label stands for: true naive CD4+ T cells. The clonotype originates from a man in his thirties or forties with type 1 diabetes.

The nucleotides read TGTGCCAGCAGGGACAGGGGGGAGACCCAGTACTTC. It codes for CASRDRGETQYF. The V and J genes are TRBV2 and TRBJ2-5; TRBD1 lines up with 10 middle nucleotides. Reading from cysteine to phenylalanine, the CDR3 counts 12 amino acids. Of the read, only the CDR3 DNA is kept; its 36 bases are in frame from base 1. The germline V gene supplies CDR1 SNHLY and CDR2 FYNNEI. V is pruned by 6 bases and J by 5 bases, leaving 0 bases of the junction without a gene match.